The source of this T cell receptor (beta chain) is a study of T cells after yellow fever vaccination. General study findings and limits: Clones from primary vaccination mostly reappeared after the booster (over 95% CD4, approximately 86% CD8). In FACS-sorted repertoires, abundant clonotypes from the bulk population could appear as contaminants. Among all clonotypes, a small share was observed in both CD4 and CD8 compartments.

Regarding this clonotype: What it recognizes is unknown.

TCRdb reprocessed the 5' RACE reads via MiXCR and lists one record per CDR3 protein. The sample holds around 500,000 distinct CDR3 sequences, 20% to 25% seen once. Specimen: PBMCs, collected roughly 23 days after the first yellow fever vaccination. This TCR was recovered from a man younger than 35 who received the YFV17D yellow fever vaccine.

The DNA for the CDR3 is TGTGCCAGCAGTGTCCGGCGTCACACCGGGGAGCTGTTTTTT. It codes for CASSVRRHTGELFF. The chain is built from TRBV27 and TRBJ2-2; no firm D call. Germline V gene data show CDR1 as MNHEY and CDR2 as SMNVEV (reference sequence). This CDR3 is 14 amino acids long. V lost 5 bases and J lost 3, with 10 bases in between.